This TCR beta chain was recovered during a study of T-cell memory formation after mild COVID-19. Notes on the study in general: In pre-infection memory, a portion of responding clones appeared, which suggested that cross-reactive memory joined. Clones that shrank (day 15 to 85) were balanced CD4/CD8, whereas later expanders leaned CD4+.

Trimming shortened V by 6 bases and J by 2 bases, and 15 bases separated the two germline ends. The CDR3 sequence is 15 residues long. Germline V gene lookup returns CDR1 MNHEY and CDR2 SVGEGT. TCRdb independently ran MiXCR on the 5' RACE reads; one entry per CDR3 protein. The sample holds over 500,000 distinct CDR3 sequences, approximately 15% seen once. This clonotype was observed a few times. Its antigen is not known. Sequences were obtained from PBMCs or a T cell subset sorted from them (not recorded which). The clonotype comes from an adult woman who had mild COVID-19 (a few samples of this study predate the infection). Cell type and time point are not known. The chain is built from TRBV6-2 or TRBV6-3 and TRBJ2-3; D possibly corresponds to TRBD1 (6 bases). CDR3 protein: CASSFRGTYTDTQYF. The CDR3, as DNA: TGTGCCAGCAGCTTTAGGGGGACGTACACAGATACGCAGTATTTT.